This T cell receptor (beta chain) was observed in a study of T cells in Graves' hyperthyroidism and ophthalmopathy. Findings and limits, study-wide: Ophthalmopathy could be told apart from stable hyperthyroidism with a 13 V-J model. Among clonotypes expanded in thyroid above 0.001, most were also found in blood.

Amplification targeted TCR beta CDR3 regions from RNA transcripts. Carried out on the TCR CDR3, a first-round RT-PCR used the HTBI primer set. TCRdb ran MiXCR on the multiplex PCR reads and lists one entry per CDR3 protein. This sample yields hundreds of thousands of distinct CDR3 sequences, of which about 25% are seen a single time; approximately 25% belongs to the top ten. The V gene end was trimmed by 6 bases and the J gene end by 2 bases; junction bases not matched to a gene: 9. The CDR3 has 15 residues. Comment on this clonotype: Its specificity is unknown.

The rearrangement uses TRBV12-3 or TRBV12-4 and TRBJ2-7; 8 bases are a match to TRBD2. The origin of this receptor is a man aged 40-50 years with Graves' hyperthyroidism that later progressed to Graves' ophthalmopathy. Sequencing was performed on blood. The chain's CDR3 is CASSVGAGLAYEQYF. The DNA for the CDR3 is TGTGCCAGCAGCGTTGGGGCGGGACTAGCCTACGAGCAGTACTTC.